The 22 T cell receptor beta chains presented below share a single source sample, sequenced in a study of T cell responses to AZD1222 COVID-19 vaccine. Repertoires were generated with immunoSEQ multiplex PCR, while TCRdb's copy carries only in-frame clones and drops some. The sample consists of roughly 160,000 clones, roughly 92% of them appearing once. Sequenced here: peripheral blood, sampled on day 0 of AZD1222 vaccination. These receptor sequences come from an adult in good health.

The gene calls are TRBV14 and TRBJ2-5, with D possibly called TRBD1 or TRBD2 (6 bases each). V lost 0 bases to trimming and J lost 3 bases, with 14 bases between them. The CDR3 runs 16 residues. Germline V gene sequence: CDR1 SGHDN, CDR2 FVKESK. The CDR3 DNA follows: TGTGCCAGCAGCCAAGACTGGGGGGACATAGAAGAGACCCAGTACTTC. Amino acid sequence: CASSQDWGDIEETQYF.

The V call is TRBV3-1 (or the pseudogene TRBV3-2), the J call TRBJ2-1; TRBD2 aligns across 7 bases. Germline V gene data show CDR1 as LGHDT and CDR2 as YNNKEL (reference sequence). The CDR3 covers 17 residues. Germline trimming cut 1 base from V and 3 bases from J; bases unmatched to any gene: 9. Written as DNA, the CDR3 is TGTGCCAGCAGCCAAGGGATGGCTAGCGGACACTACAATGAGCAGTTCTTC. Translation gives CASSQGMASGHYNEQFF.

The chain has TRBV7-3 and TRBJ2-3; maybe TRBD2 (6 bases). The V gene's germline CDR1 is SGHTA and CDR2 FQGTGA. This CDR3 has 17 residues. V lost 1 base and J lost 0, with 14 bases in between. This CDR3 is CASSLMSSVGSTDTQYF. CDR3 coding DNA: TGTGCCAGCAGCTTAATGTCTAGCGTTGGTAGCACAGATACGCAGTATTTT.

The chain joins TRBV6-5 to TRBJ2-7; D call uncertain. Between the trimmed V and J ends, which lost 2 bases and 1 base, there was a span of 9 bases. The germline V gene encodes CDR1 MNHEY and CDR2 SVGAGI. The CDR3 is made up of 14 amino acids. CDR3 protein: CASSYGPDSYEQYF. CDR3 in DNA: TGTGCCAGCAGTTACGGTCCAGATTCCTACGAGCAGTACTTC.

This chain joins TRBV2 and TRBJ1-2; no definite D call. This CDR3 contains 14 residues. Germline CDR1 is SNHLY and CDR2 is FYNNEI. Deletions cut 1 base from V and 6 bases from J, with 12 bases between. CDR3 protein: CASSEVGPLHGYTF. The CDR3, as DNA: TGTGCCAGCAGTGAAGTGGGCCCTCTCCATGGCTACACCTTC.

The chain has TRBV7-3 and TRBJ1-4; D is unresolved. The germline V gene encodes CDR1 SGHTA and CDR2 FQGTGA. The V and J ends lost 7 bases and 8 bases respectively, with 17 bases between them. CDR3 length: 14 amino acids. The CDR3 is CASTSGLTREKLFF. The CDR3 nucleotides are TGTGCCAGCACCTCGGGCCTTACCAGGGAAAAACTGTTTTTT.

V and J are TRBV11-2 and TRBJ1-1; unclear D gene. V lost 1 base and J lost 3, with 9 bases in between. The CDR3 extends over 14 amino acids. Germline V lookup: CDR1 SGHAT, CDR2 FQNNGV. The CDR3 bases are TGTGCCAGCAGCTTAGGGAGCGGCGACACTGAAGCTTTCTTT. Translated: CASSLGSGDTEAFF.

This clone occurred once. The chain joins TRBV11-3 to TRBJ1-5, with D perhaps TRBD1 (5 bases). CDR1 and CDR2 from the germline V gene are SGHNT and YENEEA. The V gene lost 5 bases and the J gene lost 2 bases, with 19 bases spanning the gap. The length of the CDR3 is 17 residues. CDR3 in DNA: TGTGCCAGCAGCCATCAGAACCACAGGAAGGGCAATCAGCCCCAGCATTTT. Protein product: CASSHQNHRKGNQPQHF.

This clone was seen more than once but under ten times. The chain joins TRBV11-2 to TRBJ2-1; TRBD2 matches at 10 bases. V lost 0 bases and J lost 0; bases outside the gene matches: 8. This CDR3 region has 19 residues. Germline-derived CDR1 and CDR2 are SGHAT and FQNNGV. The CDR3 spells CASSLEGLAGAGSYNEQFF. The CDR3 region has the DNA TGTGCCAGCAGCTTAGAAGGGCTAGCGGGAGCAGGCTCCTACAATGAGCAGTTCTTC.

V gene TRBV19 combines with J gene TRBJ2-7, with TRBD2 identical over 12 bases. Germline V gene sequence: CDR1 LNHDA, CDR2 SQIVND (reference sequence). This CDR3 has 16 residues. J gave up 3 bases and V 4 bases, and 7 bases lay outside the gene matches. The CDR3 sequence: CASSTSTSGRVYEQYF. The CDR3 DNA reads TGTGCCAGTAGTACCTCGACTAGCGGGAGAGTCTACGAGCAGTACTTC.

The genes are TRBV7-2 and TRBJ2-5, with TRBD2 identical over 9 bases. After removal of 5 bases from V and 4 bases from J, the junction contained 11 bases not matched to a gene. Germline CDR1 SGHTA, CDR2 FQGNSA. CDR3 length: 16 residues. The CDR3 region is CASSPAGTSTSETQYF. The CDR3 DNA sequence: TGTGCCAGCAGCCCCGCCGGGACTAGCACTTCAGAGACCCAGTACTTC. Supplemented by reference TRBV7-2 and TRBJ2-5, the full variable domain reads GAGVSQSPSNKVTEKGKDVELRCDPISGHTALYWYRQSLGQGLEFLIYFQGNSAPDKSGLPSDRFSAERTGGSVSTLTIQRTQQEDSAVYLCASSPAGTSTSETQYFGPGTRLLVL.

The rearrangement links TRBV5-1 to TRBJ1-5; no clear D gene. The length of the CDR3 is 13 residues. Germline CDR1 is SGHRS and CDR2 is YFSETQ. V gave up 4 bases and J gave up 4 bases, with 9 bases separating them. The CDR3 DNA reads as TGCGCCAGCAGCCCCTACCCTAATCAGCCCCAGCATTTT. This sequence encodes CASSPYPNQPQHF.

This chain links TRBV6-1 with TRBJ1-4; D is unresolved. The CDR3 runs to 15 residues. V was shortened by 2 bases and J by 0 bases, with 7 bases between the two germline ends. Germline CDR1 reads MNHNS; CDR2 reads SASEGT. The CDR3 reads CASSESGATNEKLFF. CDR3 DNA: TGTGCCAGCAGTGAAAGCGGGGCAACTAATGAAAAACTGTTTTTT.

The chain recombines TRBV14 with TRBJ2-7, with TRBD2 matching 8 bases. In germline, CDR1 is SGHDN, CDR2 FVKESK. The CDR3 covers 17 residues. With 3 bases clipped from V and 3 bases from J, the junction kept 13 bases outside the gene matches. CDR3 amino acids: CASSHVTVAGSFYEQYF. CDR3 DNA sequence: TGTGCCAGCAGCCATGTCACCGTAGCGGGATCATTCTACGAGCAGTACTTC.

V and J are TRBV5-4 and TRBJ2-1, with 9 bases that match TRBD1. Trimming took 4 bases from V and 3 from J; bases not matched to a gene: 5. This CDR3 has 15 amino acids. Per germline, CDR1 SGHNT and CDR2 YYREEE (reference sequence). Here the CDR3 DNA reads TGTGCCAGCAGCCCCTCGGGACAGGGCTACAATGAGCAGTTCTTC. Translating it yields CASSPSGQGYNEQFF.

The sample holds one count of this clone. The CDR3 protein is CSVERTGGSYEQYF. The CDR3 DNA follows: TGCAGCGTTGAAAGGACGGGGGGTTCCTACGAGCAGTACTTC. The chain has TRBV29-1 and TRBJ2-7; 7 positions agree with TRBD2. CDR3 length: 14 amino acids. The V gene end was trimmed by 2 bases and the J gene end by 1 base; junction bases not matched to a gene: 5. The germline V gene encodes CDR1 SQVTM and CDR2 ANQGSEA.

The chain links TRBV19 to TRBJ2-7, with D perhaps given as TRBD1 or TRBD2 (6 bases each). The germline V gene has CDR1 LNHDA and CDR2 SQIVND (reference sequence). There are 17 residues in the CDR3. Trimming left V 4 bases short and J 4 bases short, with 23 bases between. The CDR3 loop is CASSRGGGTPLSYEQYF. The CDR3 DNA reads TGTGCCAGTAGTAGAGGAGGGGGGACCCCCCTTTCTTACGAGCAGTACTTC.

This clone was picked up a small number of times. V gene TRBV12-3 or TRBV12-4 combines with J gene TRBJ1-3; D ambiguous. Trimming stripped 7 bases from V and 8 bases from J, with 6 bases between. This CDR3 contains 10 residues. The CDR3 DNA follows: TGTGCCAGCATGGGGTACACCATATATTTT. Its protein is CASMGYTIYF.

The CDR3 coding sequence is TGTGCCAGCAGTTACGGGCGGGGGCTTACCTACGAGCAGTACTTC. It translates to CASSYGRGLTYEQYF. The chain is built from TRBV6-2 or TRBV6-3 and TRBJ2-7; tentative D call: TRBD2 (7 bases). Germline V lookup: CDR1 MNHEY, CDR2 SVGEGT. The CDR3 totals 15 residues. The germline V and J ends were trimmed by 2 bases and 2 bases, with 13 bases remaining between them.

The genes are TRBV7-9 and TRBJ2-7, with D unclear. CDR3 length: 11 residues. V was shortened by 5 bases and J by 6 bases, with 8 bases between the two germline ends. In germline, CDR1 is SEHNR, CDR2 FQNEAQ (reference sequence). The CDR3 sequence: CASSNGLEQYF. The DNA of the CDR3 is TGTGCCAGCAGCAACGGCCTCGAGCAGTACTTC.

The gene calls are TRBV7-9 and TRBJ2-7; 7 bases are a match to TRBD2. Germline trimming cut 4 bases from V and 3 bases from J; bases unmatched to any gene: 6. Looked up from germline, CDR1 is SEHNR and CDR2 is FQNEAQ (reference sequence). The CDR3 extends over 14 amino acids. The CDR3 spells CASSSGGGDYEQYF. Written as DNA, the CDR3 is TGTGCCAGCAGCTCGGGGGGAGGGGACTACGAGCAGTACTTC.

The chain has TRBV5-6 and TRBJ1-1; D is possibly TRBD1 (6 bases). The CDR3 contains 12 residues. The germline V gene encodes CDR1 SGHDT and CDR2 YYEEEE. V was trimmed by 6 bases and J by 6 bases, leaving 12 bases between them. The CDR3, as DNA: TGTGCCAGCACTCGGGGGCCCTCTGAAGCTTTCTTT. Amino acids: CASTRGPSEAFF.